The rows below give T cell receptor beta chains drawn from one sample of a study of OX40 agonist ivuxolimab in advanced cancers. Repertoires were generated with immunoSEQ multiplex PCR, while TCRdb's copy carries only in-frame clones and drops some. The table has approximately 33,000 clones, 90% to 95% seen once. The specimen comprised CD4+ or CD8+ T cells sorted from blood, sampled in a trial of the OX40 agonist ivuxolimab. These receptors all stem from an adult with an advanced solid tumor such as melanoma, head and neck, liver or kidney cancer. Each CDR3 is given with its conserved first and last residue. A D gene is named only where the DNA matches it firmly. Rows may omit the clone size; those that give it use once, few, many or a size class.

size,J,V,D,CDR3,DNA
once,TRBJ1-5,TRBV9,NA,CASSRQGNQPQHF,TGTGCCAGCAGTCGACAGGGCAATCAGCCCCAGCATTTT
NA,TRBJ2-1,TRBV4-1,NA,CASSQVGGRNEQFF,TGCGCCAGCAGCCAAGTTGGAGGTCGGAATGAGCAGTTCTTC
NA,TRBJ2-4,TRBV4-3,NA,CASSQDPGIAKNIQYF,TGCGCCAGCAGCCAAGACCCGGGGATAGCCAAAAACATTCAGTACTTC
NA,TRBJ2-7,TRBV23-1,NA,CASSQPGTTYEQYF,TGCGCCAGCAGTCAACCCGGGACAACCTACGAGCAGTACTTC
NA,TRBJ1-1,TRBV6-6,NA,CASSYSFAGEAFF,TGTGCCAGCAGTTACTCTTTTGCGGGGGAAGCTTTCTTT
NA,TRBJ1-4,TRBV19,NA,CAMRDGNEKLFF,TGTGCCATGAGGGACGGAAATGAAAAACTGTTTTTT
NA,TRBJ2-3,TRBV7-8,NA,CASSLSTDTQYF,TGTGCCAGCAGCCTTAGCACAGATACGCAGTATTTT
NA,TRBJ2-1,TRBV9,NA,CASSEGWNEQFF,TGTGCCAGCAGCGAGGGTTGGAATGAGCAGTTCTTC
NA,TRBJ2-7,TRBV5-6,NA,CASSLGPDLYEQYF,TGTGCCAGCAGCCTGGGACCAGACCTCTACGAGCAGTACTTC
once,TRBJ2-2,TRBV27,NA,CASSFWTLSSGELFF,TGTGCCAGCAGTTTTTGGACACTCTCTTCCGGGGAGCTGTTTTTT
NA,TRBJ1-5,TRBV5-8,NA,CASSLATPANQPQHF,TGTGCCAGCAGCTTGGCGACCCCGGCCAATCAGCCCCAGCATTTT
NA,TRBJ2-2,TRBV7-9,NA,CASGRVTGELFF,TGTGCCAGCGGTCGGGTGACCGGGGAGCTGTTTTTT
NA,TRBJ2-5,TRBV5-3,NA,CARSSHSHQETQYF,TGTGCCAGAAGCTCCCACAGCCACCAAGAGACCCAGTACTTC
NA,TRBJ1-1,TRBV19,NA,CASSIWPPGEAAFF,TGTGCCAGTAGTATATGGCCGCCAGGGGAAGCGGCTTTCTTT
NA,TRBJ2-1,TRBV11-2,NA,CASSLVFSDSAYNEQFF,TGTGCCAGCAGCTTAGTTTTCTCCGACAGTGCCTACAATGAGCAGTTCTTC
NA,TRBJ2-1,TRBV30,TRBD1,CAWDGQGAGNEQFF,TGTGCCTGGGACGGACAGGGGGCGGGTAATGAGCAGTTCTTC
NA,TRBJ2-7,TRBV27,TRBD2,CASSFRSSGFYEQYF,TGTGCCAGCAGTTTTAGGTCTAGCGGGTTCTACGAGCAGTACTTC
NA,TRBJ2-7,TRBV5-5,NA,CASTLGSSYEQYF,TGTGCCAGCACCTTGGGGTCGTCCTACGAGCAGTACTTC
NA,TRBJ2-7,TRBV7-9,TRBD2,CASSALAGVYEQYF,TGTGCCAGCAGCGCTCTAGCGGGAGTATACGAGCAGTACTTC
NA,TRBJ2-1,TRBV4-3,NA,CASSQVGNYNEQFF,TGCGCCAGCAGCCAAGTCGGGAACTACAATGAGCAGTTCTTC
NA,TRBJ2-2,TRBV5-4,TRBD1,CATHGRGKTGELFF,TGTGCCACCCACGGCAGGGGGAAGACCGGGGAGCTGTTTTTT
NA,TRBJ1-1,TRBV6-5,TRBD1,CASKVTGKTEAFF,TGTGCCAGCAAAGTGACAGGGAAAACTGAAGCTTTCTTT
NA,TRBJ2-7,TRBV5-1,TRBD1,CASSLGTGNYEQYF,TGCGCCAGCAGCTTGGGGACAGGGAACTACGAGCAGTACTTC
NA,TRBJ1-5,TRBV27,NA,CASRSNGNNQPQHF,TGTGCCAGCAGGTCCAACGGAAACAATCAGCCCCAGCATTTT
few,TRBJ1-2,TRBV28,NA,CASTRRKNGYTF,TGTGCCAGCACTCGGAGGAAGAATGGCTACACCTTC
once,TRBJ2-3,TRBV28,NA,CASSFPGVGTDTQYF,TGTGCCAGCAGTTTTCCTGGGGTAGGAACAGATACGCAGTATTTT
NA,TRBJ2-3,TRBV7-3,TRBD2,CASAQFSGSTDTQYF,TGTGCCAGCGCCCAATTTAGCGGGAGTACAGATACGCAGTATTTT
NA,TRBJ2-7,TRBV27,TRBD2,CASSPLLAGGPHGHEQYF,TGTGCCAGCAGTCCTTTACTAGCGGGAGGGCCCCATGGCCACGAGCAGTACTTC
NA,TRBJ2-3,TRBV2,TRBD2,CASRPASGVADTQYF,TGTGCCAGCAGGCCCGCTAGCGGGGTCGCAGATACGCAGTATTTT
NA,TRBJ2-1,TRBV27,NA,CAASRDFYDNEQFF,TGTGCCGCGTCGAGGGACTTCTACGACAATGAGCAGTTCTTC
NA,TRBJ1-1,TRBV13,NA,CASSTGLDTEAFF,TGTGCCAGCAGCACGGGACTCGACACTGAAGCTTTCTTT
NA,TRBJ1-4,TRBV30,TRBD1,CAWSPDRGNEKLFF,TGTGCCTGGAGTCCTGACAGGGGTAATGAAAAACTGTTTTTT
NA,TRBJ2-5,TRBV7-8,NA,CASSLLGTGGETQYF,TGTGCCAGCAGCTTATTGGGGACTGGGGGAGAGACCCAGTACTTC
NA,TRBJ1-1,TRBV5-5,NA,CASSHGPVSNEAFF,TGTGCCAGCAGCCATGGACCAGTCAGTAATGAAGCTTTCTTT
NA,TRBJ1-2,TRBV6-5,TRBD1,CASSHTDRDGYTF,TGTGCCAGCAGTCACACCGACAGGGACGGCTACACCTTC
NA,TRBJ1-2,TRBV29-1,TRBD1,CSVTTGGGYGYTF,TGCAGCGTCACGACAGGGGGGGGTTATGGCTACACCTTC
NA,TRBJ2-3,TRBV6-5,TRBD2,CASSYIAGVADTQYF,TGTGCCAGCAGCTACATAGCGGGGGTAGCGGATACGCAGTATTTT
NA,TRBJ2-2,TRBV13,TRBD1,CASRLQGANGELFF,TGTGCCAGCAGGTTACAGGGGGCTAACGGGGAGCTGTTTTTT
NA,TRBJ2-3,TRBV7-6,NA,CASSLDGTDTQYF,TGTGCCAGCAGCTTAGACGGCACAGATACGCAGTATTTT
NA,TRBJ2-1,TRBV2,TRBD2,CASSQPGLALSNEQFF,TGTGCCAGCAGCCAACCGGGACTAGCTCTGTCCAATGAGCAGTTCTTC
once,TRBJ2-5,TRBV2,TRBD2,CASSDSSGQETQYF,TGTGCCAGCAGTGATTCTAGCGGGCAAGAGACCCAGTACTTC
NA,TRBJ1-2,TRBV30,TRBD1,CAWYGAGGTYGYTF,TGTGCCTGGTATGGGGCAGGGGGCACCTATGGCTACACCTTC
NA,TRBJ2-3,TRBV19,TRBD2,CASSVGGGADTQYF,TGTGCCAGTAGTGTGGGCGGGGGGGCAGATACGCAGTATTTT
NA,TRBJ1-2,TRBV18,TRBD1,CASSSDREEDGYTF,TGTGCCAGCTCCTCGGACAGGGAAGAAGATGGCTACACCTTC
once,TRBJ1-5,TRBV28,TRBD1,CASSFGTGYQPQHF,TGTGCCAGCAGTTTCGGGACAGGGTATCAGCCCCAGCATTTT